One sample yielded the 8 T cell receptor beta chains listed below, sequenced in a study of prognosis after radiotherapy for stage I lung cancer. Amplicons of TCR beta CDR3 were generated from genomic DNA by two-round multiplex PCR. Individual primers that were specific to each TRBV and TRBJ gene served in first-round PCR. From the multiplex PCR reads, TCRdb called clonotypes with MiXCR, one entry per CDR3 protein. Counted here are about 18,000 distinct CDR3 sequences, about 40% occurring once; the ten biggest clones make up around 42%. The starting material was PBMCs, obtained before or after stereotactic body radiation therapy (not recorded which). The receptors shown here come from a donor aged 50 or older with non-small cell lung cancer.

This clonotype was detected only once. This chain links TRBV6-5 with TRBJ1-6; TRBD1 matches 8 bases. Losses at the gene ends were 2 bases for V and 10 bases for J; bases not matched to a gene: 7. Germline V lookup: CDR1 MNHEY, CDR2 SVGAGI. The length of the CDR3 is 15 residues. In DNA form, the CDR3 reads TGTGCCAGCAGTTACCTCGGACAGGGAGGATCACCCCTCCACTTT. Translating it yields CASSYLGQGGSPLHF.

Note on this clonotype: This may be a read error: a much more frequent sequence differs by one nucleotide. The J gene is TRBJ2-2, the V gene TRBV7-9; 8 nucleotides align to TRBD2. The CDR3 extends over 15 amino acids. CDR1 is SEHNR, CDR2 FQNEAQ, per germline (reference sequence). With V trimmed by 1 base and J by 10 bases, 8 bases remained unmatched. CDR3 protein: CASSLGGGHAVELFF. The CDR3 DNA sequence: TGTGCCAGCAGCTTAGGCGGGGGGCACGCCGTGGAGCTGTTTTTT.

This chain links TRBV15 with TRBJ2-1; 7 nucleotides agree with TRBD1. Germline V gives CDR1 LNHNV, CDR2 YYDKDF (reference sequence). The CDR3 runs 16 residues. Losses at the gene ends were 0 bases for V and 0 bases for J; bases not matched to a gene: 2. DNA for the CDR3: TGTGCCACCAGCAGAGACAGGGGGTACTCCTACAATGAGCAGTTCTTC. This encodes CATSRDRGYSYNEQFF.

The chain links TRBV5-5 to TRBJ2-5, with D unresolved. Trimming shortened V by 3 bases and J by 0 bases, and 0 bases separated the two germline ends. The CDR3 has 11 residues. Looked up from germline, CDR1 is SGHKS and CDR2 is YYEKEE (reference sequence). The CDR3 sequence: CASSYQETQYF. The CDR3 region has the DNA TGTGCCAGCAGCTACCAAGAGACCCAGTACTTC.

This clonotype was counted many times. Written as DNA, the CDR3 is TGTGCCAGCAGCTTAGGGGCCAGCGGGGGGGTGGAGACCCAGTACTTC. Its translation is CASSLGASGGVETQYF. V usage is TRBV11-2 and J usage is TRBJ2-5, with 10 bases fitting TRBD2. V was pared by 1 base and J by 5 bases, with 7 bases of the junction left unmatched. The CDR3 has 16 amino acids. In germline, CDR1 is SGHAT, CDR2 FQNNGV.

Of note for this clonotype: A much more abundant neighbour one base away suggests this may be a read error. This rearrangement joins TRBV6-1 to TRBJ1-4; D is uncertain. The V gene lost 4 bases and the J gene lost 5 bases, with 14 bases spanning the gap. Germline-derived CDR1 and CDR2 are MNHNS and SASEGT. CDR3 length equals 15 residues. The CDR3 spells CASSVLTGSNEKLFF. CDR3 nucleotide sequence: TGTGCCAGCAGTGTTCTAACTGGATCCAATGAAAAACTGTTTTTT.

As to this clonotype: The junction departs from germline at one end; a sequencing error may be responsible. The chain joins TRBV11-2 to TRBJ2-5, with 8 positions matching TRBD1. Looked up from germline, CDR1 is SGHAT and CDR2 is FQNNGV. The CDR3 contains 12 residues. The CDR3 protein is CASSSTGGTRYF. DNA of the CDR3: TGTGCCAGCAGCTCTACAGGGGGGACCCGGTACTTC. Full variable domain (rest looked up from reference TRBV11-2 and TRBJ2-5): EAGVAQSPRYKIIEKRQSVAFWCNPISGHATLYWYQQILGQGPKLLIQFQNNGVVDDSQLPKDRFSAERLKGVDSTLKIQPAKLEDSAVYLCASSSTGGTRYFGPGTRLLVL.

As to this clonotype: A far larger clone is one nucleotide away, so this likely arose from a read error. The V and J genes are TRBV6-4 and TRBJ2-7; D remains ambiguous. CDR3 length: 16 residues. Between the trimmed V and J ends, which lost 5 bases and 3 bases, there was a span of 20 bases. Germline V gives CDR1 MRHNA, CDR2 SNTAGT. The CDR3 reads CASSSRPRAPYYEQYF. CDR3 in DNA: TGTGCCAGCAGTTCTCGACCGCGAGCCCCTTACTACGAGCAGTACTTC.